This entry features one TCR beta chain sequence. These data originate in a study of technical replicates of blood from a few donors. Clones were read by immunoSEQ multiplex PCR, and TCRdb kept only the in-frame ones, dropping some. The table lists about 83,000 clones, about 90% of them singletons. CDR1 and CDR2 from the germline V gene are MGHRA and YSYEKL. This CDR3 is built from 17 residues. J gave up 4 bases and V 2 bases, and 9 bases lay outside the gene matches. This TCR was recovered from a human donor in good health. What was sequenced was T cells isolated from PBMCs. This rearrangement joins TRBV4-1 to TRBJ2-1; TRBD2 matches 9 bases. The CDR3 spells CASSQSGAGGGYNEQFF. The CDR3 DNA reads TGCGCCAGCAGCCAATCGGGCGCGGGAGGGGGATACAATGAGCAGTTCTTC.